This T cell receptor beta chain was obtained from a study of T cell repertoires in cytomegalovirus infection. Study context: Signatures in public TCR beta sequences pointed to both CMV infection and matching HLA type.

Regarding the study as a whole: CMV-specific HLA-C-restricted TCR beta clonotypes dominated the ex vivo response. Identification of carriers of CMV plus the relevant HLA was achieved through cumulative public TCR beta family frequency.

Using its own MiXCR run on the reads, TCRdb lists one record per CDR3 protein. This sample has 680,000 or so distinct CDR3 sequences, with 35% found just once. This clonotype was observed at least ten times. Its matching antigen is unknown. V was shortened by 1 base and J by 1 base, with 16 bases between the two germline ends. The CDR3 consists of 17 residues. In germline, CDR1 is SGHTA, CDR2 FQGNSA. The sequencing input was PBMCs. The receptor was isolated from a human donor in good health (CMV status not recorded). Some clones in this sample may be carry-over from other donors' samples. The chain carries TRBV7-2 and TRBJ1-1; D is ambiguous. The CDR3 DNA follows: TGTGCCAGCAGCTTAGGAGGGTATGGCAGGAAGAACACTGAAGCTTTCTTT. This gives the protein CASSLGGYGRKNTEAFF.